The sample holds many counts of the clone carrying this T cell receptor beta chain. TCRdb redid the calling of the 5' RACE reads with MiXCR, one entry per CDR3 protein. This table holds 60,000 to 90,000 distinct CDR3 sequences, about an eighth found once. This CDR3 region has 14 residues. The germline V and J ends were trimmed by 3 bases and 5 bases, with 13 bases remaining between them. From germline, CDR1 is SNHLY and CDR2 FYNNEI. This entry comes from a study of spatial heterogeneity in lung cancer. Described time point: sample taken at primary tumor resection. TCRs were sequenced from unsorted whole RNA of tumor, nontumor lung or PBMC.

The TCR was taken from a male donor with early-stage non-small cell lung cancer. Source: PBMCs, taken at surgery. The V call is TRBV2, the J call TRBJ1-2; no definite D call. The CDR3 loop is CASSDTLEGYGYTF. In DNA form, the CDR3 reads TGTGCCAGCAGTGATACCCTAGAGGGATATGGCTACACCTTC.